The sequence of this T cell receptor beta chain was determined in a study of post-analysis software for immune sequencing data (dated by TCRdb to 2014 to 2015). For context, the study as a whole: The recorded disease courses included relapsing-remitting, secondary progressive and progressive-relapsing multiple sclerosis, and some patients had no subtype annotation. The multiple sclerosis patient repertoires were compared with about a dozen previously published healthy control repertoires from donors aged about 6 to 26 years. A subset of samples was prepared in parallel using single-end sample barcoding, then pooled and co-amplified after Illumina adapter ligation.

The receptor library was made with PCR. TCRdb names Illumina HiSeq 2500 as the instrument used. To reduce PCR and sequencing biases, unique molecular identifiers were built into the TCR beta cDNA libraries. Every 1 to 10 million input T cells yielded about 500,000 cDNA molecules, meaning each molecule approximated one T cell. The same protocol used for the earlier healthy control dataset was applied to prepare and sequence the patient libraries. Within a given batch, samples were prepared together, multiplexed and sequenced on the same HiSeq lane. The study's own analysis went as follows. MIGEC was used to process the raw barcoded reads, and molecular identifier groups with only a single read were discarded before consensus assembly and CDR3 extraction. Clonotype tables were post-analysed with VDJtools, normalizing diversity by down-sampling all datasets to the smallest sample size. To correct batch-related cross-sample contamination, repertoire overlap clustering matched CDR3 amino acid sequences but not nucleotide sequences. Through fastp at Q25 and MiXCR, TCRdb rebuilt clones from the public reads, retaining in-frame beta chains. Each record represents a unique CDR3 protein, reported with the most common genes and DNA among its rows. It is TCRdb's table, rather than the study itself, that gives the V and J calls and clone size. This sample comprises around 150,000 distinct CDR3 sequences, around 34% of them detected only once. Jointly, the top ten make up under 30% of the sample.

The time point label corresponds to: second blood draw from one MS patient after hematopoietic stem cell transplantation. TCR beta repertoires were profiled from peripheral blood of more than ten young patients with multiple sclerosis to demonstrate the VDJtools post-analysis software. The multiple sclerosis patients were children and adolescents ranging in age from about 6 to 17 years. In regard to this clonotype: Its antigen has not been determined. No base qualities exist here, and no much larger clone lies one base off it.

The paper as a whole reports these results and caveats: Compared with controls, multiple sclerosis patients had significantly lower normalized Chao1 diversity, a finding suggesting substantial peripheral T-cell clonal expansion. The multiple sclerosis patient group was slightly younger than the control group. Significantly higher frequencies in patients than in controls were found for roughly 5 TRBV segments, including TRBV5-6, TRBV5-1 and TRBV20-1. Direct clustering with F measure revealed strong co-clustering of samples prepared in the same batch, which led to a batch-effect correction.

V gives up 5 bases and J gives up 10 bases, and the segment between their germline ends measures 11 bases. The CDR3 spans 11 residues, from the cysteine through the phenylalanine. The sequence is cut down to CDR3 DNA, 33 bases in frame from base 1. Via the germline V gene (reference sequence), CDR1 is MNHNY and CDR2 SVGAGI. The specimen comprised blood, sampled after autologous hematopoietic stem cell transplantation. The receptor was isolated from a girl aged 5 to 17 with multiple sclerosis. Donor details come from another sample of the same person, matched by shared clones. The rearranged segments are TRBV6-6 and TRBJ1-1; TRBD1 is a weak D gene call, 5 bases matching. CDR3 protein: CASSARDLAFF. Read as DNA, the sequence is TGTGCCAGCAGTGCCCGGGACTTAGCTTTCTTT.